Shown below are 19 T cell receptor beta chains from a single sample sequenced in a study of technical replicates of blood from a handful of donors. The table came from immunoSEQ multiplex PCR; TCRdb's copy has only in-frame clones and leaves some out. The sample includes 55,000 to 75,000 clones, 91% seen only once; the top ten take less than 5%. Sequences were obtained from PBMCs. The receptors stem from a human donor in good health. Some clones in this sample may be carry-over from other donors' samples.

CDR3 DNA sequence: TGTGCCAGCAGCTTCTCTAGCGGGGGGGCCCACGAGCAGTACTTC. This translates into CASSFSSGGAHEQYF. V gene TRBV7-2 combines with J gene TRBJ2-7; 12 nucleotides agree with TRBD2. With 3 bases clipped from V and 5 bases from J, the junction kept 5 bases outside the gene matches. The CDR3 is 15 residues long. Per germline, CDR1 SGHTA and CDR2 FQGNSA. Based on the CDR3 plus reference TRBV7-2 and TRBJ2-7, the full variable domain is GAGVSQSPSNKVTEKGKDVELRCDPISGHTALYWYRQSLGQGLEFLIYFQGNSAPDKSGLPSDRFSAERTGGSVSTLTIQRTQQEDSAVYLCASSFSSGGAHEQYFGPGTRLTVT.

The chain joins TRBV10-2 to TRBJ2-2, with D perhaps matching TRBD2 (7 bases). V was shortened by 10 bases and J by 7 bases, with 19 bases between the two germline ends. This CDR3 spans 14 amino acids. Germline values: CDR1 WSHSY, CDR2 SAAADI. CDR3 sequence: CATQSGGAGGELFF. CDR3 nucleotides: TGCGCCACCCAGAGTGGGGGGGCTGGCGGGGAGCTGTTTTTT.

V usage is TRBV18 and J usage is TRBJ1-2, with D tentatively TRBD1 (5 bases). Trimming shortened V by 2 bases and J by 3 bases, and 13 bases separated the two germline ends. Germline assignment: CDR1 KGHSH and CDR2 LQKENI. The CDR3 sequence is 15 residues long. The CDR3 protein is CASSPVFQGDYGYTF. DNA for the CDR3: TGTGCCAGCTCACCAGTGTTTCAGGGCGACTATGGCTACACCTTC.

The chain carries TRBV19 and TRBJ1-1; TRBD1 matches at 7 bases. Per the germline V gene, CDR1 is LNHDA and CDR2 is SQIVND (reference sequence). V lost 3 bases, J lost 4 bases, and 5 bases stayed unmatched. This CDR3 is built from 14 residues. The CDR3 protein is CASSIYRDSTEAFF. The CDR3 DNA reads TGTGCCAGTAGTATTTACCGGGACAGCACTGAAGCTTTCTTT.

This clone was found a few times. CDR3 protein: CASSWEGQVSYGYTF. CDR3 bases: TGTGCCAGCAGTTGGGAGGGACAAGTTTCCTATGGCTACACCTTC. The chain joins TRBV2 to TRBJ1-2, with a possible D match to TRBD1 (6 bases). V lost 5 bases and J 4 bases, leaving 17 bases between the germline ends. Looked up from germline, CDR1 is SNHLY and CDR2 is FYNNEI. There are 15 residues in the CDR3.

This chain links TRBV30 with TRBJ2-2; perhaps TRBD1 as D (6 bases). V shed 2 bases and J shed 5 bases, with 9 bases lying between them. This CDR3 region has 13 residues. Germline V gene data show CDR1 as GTSNPN and CDR2 as SVGIG (reference sequence). CDR3 sequence: CAWSNGQTGELFF. DNA of the CDR3: TGTGCCTGGAGTAATGGACAGACCGGGGAGCTGTTTTTT. Looking up the rest from reference TRBV30 and TRBJ2-2 gives the full variable domain: SQTIHQWPATLVQPVGSPLSLECTVEGTSNPNLYWYRQAAGRGLQLLFYSVGIGQISSEVPQNLSASRPQDRQFILSSKKLLLSDSGFYLCAWSNGQTGELFFGEGSRLTVL.

The chain has TRBV6-5 and TRBJ2-1; D gene unclear. The germline CDR1 and CDR2 sequences are MNHEY and SVGAGI. The ends were cut back, 6 bases at V and 7 bases at J, with 16 bases in the middle. The CDR3 consists of 14 residues. CDR3 sequence (DNA): TGTGCCAGCAGCCTCTTGGGCGACGCGAATGAGCAGTTCTTC. It encodes CASSLLGDANEQFF.

V gene TRBV4-2 combines with J gene TRBJ1-1; possibly TRBD1 for D (5 bases). Germline values: CDR1 LGHNA, CDR2 YNFKEQ. This CDR3 spans 15 amino acids. V was cut by 0 bases and J by 2 bases, with 10 bases left in between. Here the CDR3 reads CASSQEEGRNTEAFF. In DNA form, the CDR3 reads TGTGCCAGCAGCCAAGAGGAGGGGCGTAACACTGAAGCTTTCTTT.

The V and J genes are TRBV30 and TRBJ1-5, with 10 bases identical to TRBD1. V shed 6 bases, J shed 4 bases, and the junction held 3 bases outside the gene matches. The CDR3 runs 13 residues. Germline-derived CDR1 and CDR2 are GTSNPN and SVGIG (reference sequence). CDR3 nucleotides: TGTGCCTGCAGGACAGGGGGAAATCAGCCCCAGCATTTT. As protein: CACRTGGNQPQHF.

The rearrangement joins TRBV7-2 to TRBJ2-7, with 8 bases lining up with TRBD2. Trimming removed 1 base from V and 2 bases from J; junction bases left unmatched: 4. CDR1 SGHTA and CDR2 FQGNSA come from the germline V gene. The CDR3 runs to 15 residues. For the CDR3, the DNA is TGTGCCAGCAGCTTAGGGACTAGCATTGCCTACGAGCAGTACTTC. Its translation: CASSLGTSIAYEQYF.

This chain connects TRBV7-6 to TRBJ2-7, with a weak D call TRBD1 (5 bases). CDR3 length: 13 amino acids. V gave up 0 bases and J gave up 6 bases, with 9 bases separating them. Germline V gives CDR1 SGHVS, CDR2 FNYEAQ. The DNA of the CDR3 is TGTGCCAGCAGCTTAGCGCCTGGGGCCGAGCAGTACTTC. Protein product: CASSLAPGAEQYF. Full variable domain (missing parts from reference TRBV7-6 and TRBJ2-7): GAGVSQSPRYKVTKRGQDVALRCDPISGHVSLYWYRQALGQGPEFLTYFNYEAQQDKSGLPNDRFSAERPEGSISTLTIQRTEQRDSAMYRCASSLAPGAEQYFGPGTRLTVT.

V is TRBV6-5 and J is TRBJ2-5, with a weak D call TRBD2 (6 bases). This CDR3 region has 13 residues. V lost 5 bases and J lost 1, with 8 bases in between. Germline values: CDR1 MNHEY, CDR2 SVGAGI. The CDR3 region has the DNA TGTGCCAGCAGTGCGGGACTCCAAGAGACCCAGTACTTC. Translated: CASSAGLQETQYF.

The rearrangement joins TRBV7-2 to TRBJ2-1; 11 nucleotides align to TRBD2. The trim removed 5 bases at V and 10 bases at J, leaving 16 bases unmatched. Germline V CDR1 and CDR2: SGHTA, FQGNSA. The CDR3 is made up of 17 amino acids. The CDR3 region is CASSGDTSGRNSEEQFF. As DNA, the CDR3 is TGTGCCAGCAGCGGCGATACTAGCGGGAGAAATTCGGAAGAGCAGTTCTTC.

V and J are TRBV7-2 and TRBJ2-1, with D maybe TRBD2 (6 bases). Germline CDR1 SGHTA, CDR2 FQGNSA. The CDR3 is 14 residues long. Deletions cut 4 bases from V and 8 bases from J, with 15 bases between. The CDR3 bases are TGTGCCAGCAGCTCCTTGGCGGGAAGCGATGAGCAGTTCTTC. This translates into CASSSLAGSDEQFF.

This chain links TRBV2 with TRBJ1-5; weak D call: TRBD1 (6 bases). Trimming left V 6 bases short and J 5 bases short, with 14 bases between. Germline CDR1 is SNHLY and CDR2 is FYNNEI. The CDR3 runs to 14 residues. This chain's CDR3 is CASSENRDDQPQHF. The CDR3 nucleotides are TGTGCCAGCAGCGAAAACAGGGACGATCAGCCCCAGCATTTT. The whole variable domain, filled in from reference TRBV2 and TRBJ1-5, reads EPEVTQTPSHQVTQMGQEVILRCVPISNHLYFYWYRQILGQKVEFLVSFYNNEISEKSEIFDDQFSVERPDGSNFTLKIRSTKLEDSAMYFCASSENRDDQPQHFGDGTRLSIL.

The count of this clone is one. The rearrangement links TRBV13 to TRBJ2-7, with D perhaps matching TRBD2 (5 bases). Germline V gene sequence: CDR1 PRHDT, CDR2 FYEKMQ (reference sequence). Trimming removed 6 bases from V and 7 bases from J, with 19 bases in between. The CDR3 is 14 amino acids. This chain's CDR3 is CASRGGGSSREQYF. CDR3 bases: TGTGCCAGCAGAGGAGGTGGCAGCTCGAGGGAGCAGTACTTC.

The rearrangement links TRBV5-6 to TRBJ1-1; D is possibly TRBD1 (5 bases). CDR1 is SGHDT, CDR2 YYEEEE, per germline. The CDR3 is 15 amino acids. With 4 bases removed from V and 0 bases from J, the gap between germline ends came to 13 bases. CDR3 protein: CASSGRQTMNTEAFF. The CDR3 DNA is TGTGCCAGCAGCGGAAGACAGACCATGAACACTGAAGCTTTCTTT. Looking up the rest from reference TRBV5-6 and TRBJ1-1 gives the full variable domain: DAGVTQSPTHLIKTRGQQVTLRCSPKSGHDTVSWYQQALGQGPQFIFQYYEEEERQRGNFPDRFSGHQFPNYSSELNVNALLLGDSALYLCASSGRQTMNTEAFFGQGTRLTVV.

This rearrangement joins TRBV5-6 to TRBJ2-7; D might be TRBD1 (6 bases). Germline lookup yields CDR1 SGHDT and CDR2 YYEEEE. V gave up 1 base and J gave up 1 base, with 12 bases separating them. The CDR3 is made up of 15 amino acids. For the CDR3, the DNA is TGTGCCAGCAGCTTGCCAGGGGCGCAGTCCTACGAGCAGTACTTC. It specifies CASSLPGAQSYEQYF.

The chain recombines TRBV7-9 with TRBJ1-2, with a tentative D call TRBD1 (6 bases). V lost 3 bases and J 4 bases, leaving 15 bases between the germline ends. There are 15 residues in the CDR3. Germline CDR1 and CDR2: SEHNR and FQNEAQ (reference sequence). The CDR3 nucleotides are TGTGCCAGCAGCTTCGACAGGCGCCACTCCTATGGCTACACCTTC. It encodes CASSFDRRHSYGYTF.